The 25 T cell receptor beta chains listed next were all sequenced from one sample in a study of cytomegalovirus exposure and HLA in healthy donors. Primers included in the PCR were 60 Vbeta and 13 Jbeta primers. The method was immunoSEQ multiplex PCR; TCRdb's version includes in-frame clones alone and lacks a portion of them. The sample records 200,000 or so clones, more than 75% being singletons. Sample: PBMCs. The source is a woman aged 40 to 49 in good health and CMV-seronegative.

This chain uses TRBV5-6 with TRBJ2-1; maybe TRBD2 (6 bases). The ends were cut back, 5 bases at V and 2 bases at J, with 11 bases in the middle. This CDR3 has 14 residues. The germline V gene has CDR1 SGHDT and CDR2 YYEEEE. The CDR3 DNA reads TGTGCCAGCAGGACTAGGGGTACCTACAATGAGCAGTTCTTC. Its translation: CASRTRGTYNEQFF.

This clone showed up just once. The chain has TRBV2 and TRBJ2-5; the match to TRBD1 covers 10 bases. Germline CDR1 reads SNHLY; CDR2 reads FYNNEI. This CDR3 has 14 amino acids. V lost 7 bases to trimming and J lost 2 bases; unmatched junction nucleotides: 4. In nucleotides, the CDR3 is TGTGCCAGCACCTGGGACAGGGGTCAAGAGACCCAGTACTTC. It codes for CASTWDRGQETQYF.

V usage is TRBV19 and J usage is TRBJ2-7; tentatively, D is TRBD1 (6 bases). From germline, CDR1 is LNHDA and CDR2 SQIVND (reference sequence). CDR3 length: 13 amino acids. The ends were cut back, 8 bases at V and 2 bases at J, with 13 bases in the middle. The CDR3 nucleotides read TGTGCCAGTGGTACAGGGCTGACCTACGAGCAGTACTTC. Amino acid sequence: CASGTGLTYEQYF.

This chain connects TRBV2 to TRBJ2-7; TRBD2 matches 14 bases. Germline V gene lookup returns CDR1 SNHLY and CDR2 FYNNEI. This CDR3 is 19 amino acids long. Unmatched junction bases numbered 20, after V lost 4 bases and J lost 9 bases. The CDR3 reads CASSGQTSGRGPLRGVQYF. Written as DNA, the CDR3 is TGTGCCAGCAGTGGACAGACTAGCGGGAGGGGGCCCCTACGAGGCGTGCAGTACTTC.

This sequence joins TRBV27 and TRBJ2-7; 9 positions match TRBD2. CDR1 is MNHEY, CDR2 SMNVEV, per germline (reference sequence). CDR3 size: 14 residues. The V gene end was trimmed by 6 bases and the J gene end by 5 bases; junction bases not matched to a gene: 8. This CDR3 is CASSTGTSYHEQYF. CDR3 nucleotides: TGTGCCAGCAGCACCGGGACTAGCTACCACGAGCAGTACTTC.

This chain connects TRBV11-2 to TRBJ2-7; D gene unclear. Germline V gene data show CDR1 as SGHAT and CDR2 as FQNNGV. The CDR3 is made up of 13 amino acids. Deletions cut 3 bases from V and 4 bases from J, with 10 bases between. The CDR3 loop is CASSLNSKYEQYF. The CDR3 DNA sequence: TGTGCCAGCAGCTTGAACTCAAAATACGAGCAGTACTTC.

The V gene is TRBV6-5, the J gene TRBJ2-5; 9 bases align to TRBD1. Germline V gene data show CDR1 as MNHEY and CDR2 as SVGAGI. The trim removed 5 bases at V and 11 bases at J, leaving 15 bases unmatched. The CDR3 runs to 15 residues. The CDR3 nucleotides read TGTGCCAGCAGTGGGGGGGGGACAGGGAGCTTGGAGCAGTACTTC. Protein product: CASSGGGTGSLEQYF.

The chain is built from TRBV9 and TRBJ2-1; 8 bases line up with TRBD2. CDR1 is SGDLS, CDR2 YYNGEE, per germline. The CDR3 has 16 residues. J gave up 0 bases and V 4 bases, and 6 bases lay outside the gene matches. The CDR3 DNA follows: TGTGCCAGCAGCTTCTCTGGGACTAGCTCCTACAATGAGCAGTTCTTC. Its protein product is CASSFSGTSSYNEQFF.

The rearrangement uses TRBV30 and TRBJ2-5; 7 nucleotides line up with TRBD2. Germline CDR1 GTSNPN, CDR2 SVGIG (reference sequence). The CDR3 is 13 residues long. Germline trimming cut 4 bases from V and 10 bases from J; bases unmatched to any gene: 12. CDR3 DNA: TGTGCCTGGATGAGCTCCCGAGGGAGGGTCCAGTACTTC. It yields the protein CAWMSSRGRVQYF.

The V and J genes are TRBV11-3 and TRBJ2-1; 7 nucleotides align to TRBD2. This CDR3 has 15 residues. V trimming: 5 bases; J trimming: 1 base; junction bases outside the gene matches: 5. CDR1 is SGHNT and CDR2 is YENEEA in the germline V gene. The CDR3 region is CASSPSGGSYNEQFF. The CDR3 nucleotides are TGTGCCAGCAGCCCGTCCGGGGGGTCCTACAATGAGCAGTTCTTC. Looking up the rest from reference TRBV11-3 and TRBJ2-1 gives the full variable domain: EAGVVQSPRYKIIEKKQPVAFWCNPISGHNTLYWYLQNLGQGPELLIRYENEEAVDDSQLPKDRFSAERLKGVDSTLKIQPAELGDSAVYLCASSPSGGSYNEQFFGPGTRLTVL.

The chain has TRBV29-1 and TRBJ2-5; D may be TRBD1 (6 bases). The J call may be in error: the DNA end matches TRBJ2-7 better. From germline, CDR1 is SQVTM and CDR2 ANQGSEA. The CDR3 runs to 13 residues. CDR3 in amino acids: CSVGMTGPDEQYF. CDR3 DNA: TGCAGCGTTGGGATGACAGGCCCGGACGAGCAGTACTTC.

DNA of the CDR3: TGTGCCAGCAGCCCGTGGACAGCCGCTGGAAACACCATATATTTT. Translated: CASSPWTAAGNTIYF. This chain connects TRBV7-2 to TRBJ1-3; maybe TRBD1 (6 bases). The CDR3 covers 15 residues. The V gene lost 5 bases and the J gene lost 2 bases, with 13 bases spanning the gap. CDR1 and CDR2 from the germline V gene are SGHTA and FQGNSA.

V and J are TRBV4-1 and TRBJ1-6, with D possibly TRBD1 on 5 matching bases. The germline CDR1 and CDR2 sequences are MGHRA and YSYEKL. This CDR3 comprises 15 residues. V dropped 3 bases and J dropped 2 bases, with 8 bases sitting between them. The CDR3 DNA reads as TGCGCCAGCAGCCAGGCGACAGCCTATAATTCACCCCTCCACTTT. As protein: CASSQATAYNSPLHF.

CDR3 amino acids: CASSGDLPNQPQHF. CDR3 bases: TGTGCCAGCAGTGGCGATCTTCCGAATCAGCCCCAGCATTTT. The chain recombines TRBV2 with TRBJ1-5; no reliable D call. The CDR3 is made up of 14 amino acids. Germline CDR1 reads SNHLY; CDR2 reads FYNNEI. V lost 4 bases and J 4 bases, leaving 11 bases between the germline ends.

V is TRBV5-1 and J is TRBJ2-3; a possible D gene is TRBD2 (7 bases). The CDR3 is made up of 17 amino acids. V was cut by 4 bases and J by 3 bases, with 21 bases left in between. Germline V lookup: CDR1 SGHRS, CDR2 YFSETQ. CDR3 region: CASSDRPAGAQTDTQYF. DNA for the CDR3: TGCGCCAGCAGCGACCGCCCGGCGGGGGCCCAGACAGATACGCAGTATTTT.

The chain employs TRBV25-1 and TRBJ1-2, with TRBD1 matching 7 bases. V dropped 3 bases and J dropped 6; count of bases not matched to a gene: 4. The CDR3 is made up of 13 amino acids. CDR1 is MGHDK and CDR2 is SYGVNS in the germline V gene. In nucleotides, the CDR3 is TGTGCCAGCAGTGACCTTGGACAGGATGGCTACACCTTC. The encoded protein is CASSDLGQDGYTF.

The chain joins TRBV6-1 to TRBJ2-1; 8 nucleotides align to TRBD2. CDR1 is MNHNS and CDR2 is SASEGT in the germline V gene. The CDR3 totals 15 residues. V gave up 5 bases and J gave up 7 bases; unmatched junction bases: 10. The CDR3 region has the DNA TGTGCCAGCAGTACCCTCGCGACTAGCGTGAATGAGCAGTTCTTC. It codes for CASSTLATSVNEQFF.

V gene TRBV5-6 combines with J gene TRBJ1-3; the D gene is possibly TRBD1 (5 bases). The germline V gene has CDR1 SGHDT and CDR2 YYEEEE. Trimming took off 1 base at V and 4 bases at J, with 12 bases between the two ends. This CDR3 comprises 15 residues. The DNA of the CDR3 is TGTGCCAGCAGCTTGCGCGGGACGGTGGGAAACACCATATATTTT. Translation: CASSLRGTVGNTIYF.

This clone occurred once. The chain is built from TRBV19 and TRBJ1-5; a possible D gene is TRBD1 (6 bases). The germline V gene encodes CDR1 LNHDA and CDR2 SQIVND (reference sequence). Trimming removed 9 bases at V and 5 bases at J, with 17 bases between. This CDR3 spans 14 amino acids. CDR3 protein: CASRTVVLDQPQHF. The CDR3, as DNA: TGTGCCAGCCGGACAGTGGTATTGGATCAGCCCCAGCATTTT. The whole variable domain, filled in from reference TRBV19 and TRBJ1-5, reads DGGITQSPKYLFRKEGQNVTLSCEQNLNHDAMYWYRQDPGQGLRLIYYSQIVNDFQKGDIAEGYSVSREKKESFPLTVTSAQKNPTAFYLCASRTVVLDQPQHFGDGTRLSIL.

This chain connects TRBV18 to TRBJ2-7; D perhaps matches TRBD1 (6 bases). With 4 bases removed from V and 0 bases from J, the gap between germline ends came to 13 bases. Germline CDR1 reads KGHSH; CDR2 reads LQKENI. This CDR3 comprises 15 residues. CDR3 sequence (DNA): TGTGCCAGCTCACGCCGACAGGTCCTCTCCTACGAGCAGTACTTC. It is translated as CASSRRQVLSYEQYF.

The chain couples TRBV7-9 to TRBJ2-7; 13 nucleotides line up with TRBD2. The CDR3 has 16 amino acids. V gave up 5 bases and J gave up 6 bases; unmatched junction bases: 10. Germline CDR1 SEHNR, CDR2 FQNEAQ (reference sequence). CDR3 residues: CASSLRPGLAGVEQYF. DNA of the CDR3: TGTGCCAGCAGCCTGAGACCTGGACTAGCGGGAGTCGAGCAGTACTTC. The full variable domain, in which reference TRBV7-9 and TRBJ2-7 provide the parts outside the CDR3, is DTGVSQNPRHKITKRGQNVTFRCDPISEHNRLYWYRQTLGQGPEFLTYFQNEAQLEKSRLLSDRFSAERPKGSFSTLEIQRTEQGDSAMYLCASSLRPGLAGVEQYFGPGTRLTVT.

The rearrangement joins TRBV19 to TRBJ1-1; 8 bases fit TRBD1. Germline assignment: CDR1 LNHDA and CDR2 SQIVND (reference sequence). The CDR3 length is 13 residues. V was clipped by 6 bases and J by 1 base; unmatched bases: 1. The CDR3 DNA reads as TGTGCCAGTAGCGACAGGGGGAACACTGAAGCTTTCTTT. Amino acids: CASSDRGNTEAFF.

This chain joins TRBV2 and TRBJ1-4; D is ambiguous. The CDR3 is 12 amino acids. Germline CDR1 SNHLY, CDR2 FYNNEI. V lost 4 bases and J 6 bases, leaving 6 bases between the germline ends. The CDR3 DNA reads as TGTGCCAGCAGTGGTTTCGATGAAAAACTGTTTTTT. Amino acids: CASSGFDEKLFF.

This chain uses TRBV2 with TRBJ1-5, with D maybe TRBD1 (5 bases). The CDR3 loop spans 13 amino acids. Germline V gene data show CDR1 as SNHLY and CDR2 as FYNNEI. V lost 5 bases to trimming and J lost 1 base, with 6 bases between them. CDR3 nucleotides: TGTGCCAGCAGTAAGGGGAGCAATCAGCCCCAGCATTTT. The encoded protein is CASSKGSNQPQHF.

The gene calls are TRBV5-6 and TRBJ2-3, with 10 nucleotides matching TRBD2. CDR1 SGHDT and CDR2 YYEEEE come from the germline V gene. The CDR3 consists of 16 residues. J lost 5 bases, V lost 0 bases, and 6 bases had no gene match. This CDR3 reads CASSLGLAGVRDTQYF. CDR3 sequence (DNA): TGTGCCAGCAGCTTGGGTCTAGCGGGAGTTCGAGATACGCAGTATTTT.